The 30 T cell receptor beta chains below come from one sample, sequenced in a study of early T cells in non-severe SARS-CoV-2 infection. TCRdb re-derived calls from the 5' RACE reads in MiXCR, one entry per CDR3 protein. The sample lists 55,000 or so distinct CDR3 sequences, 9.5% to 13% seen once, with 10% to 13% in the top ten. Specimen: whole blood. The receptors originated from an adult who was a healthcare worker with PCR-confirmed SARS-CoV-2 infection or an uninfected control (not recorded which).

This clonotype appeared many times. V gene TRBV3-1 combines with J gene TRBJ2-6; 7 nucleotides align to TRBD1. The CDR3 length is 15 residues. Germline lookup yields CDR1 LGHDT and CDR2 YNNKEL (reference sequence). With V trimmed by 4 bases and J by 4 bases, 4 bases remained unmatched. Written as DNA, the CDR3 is TGTGCCAGCAGCCCAACAGGGGAAGGGGCCAACGTCCTGACTTTC. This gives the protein CASSPTGEGANVLTF.

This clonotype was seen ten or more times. CDR3 amino acids: CASSEGGSEAFF. CDR3 DNA sequence: TGTGCCAGCAGTGAAGGAGGGTCTGAAGCTTTCTTT. J is TRBJ1-1 and V is TRBV6-1; D unresolved. Trimming removed 1 base from V and 6 bases from J, with 6 bases in between. CDR3 length: 12 residues. CDR1 and CDR2 from the germline V gene are MNHNS and SASEGT.

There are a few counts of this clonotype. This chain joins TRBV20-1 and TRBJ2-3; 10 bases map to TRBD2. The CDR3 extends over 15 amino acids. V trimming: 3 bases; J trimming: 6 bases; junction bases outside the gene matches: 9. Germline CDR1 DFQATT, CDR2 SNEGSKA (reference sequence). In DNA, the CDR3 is TGCAGTGCTAGCACTAGCGGGGATAATGCTGATACGCAGTATTTT. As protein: CSASTSGDNADTQYF.

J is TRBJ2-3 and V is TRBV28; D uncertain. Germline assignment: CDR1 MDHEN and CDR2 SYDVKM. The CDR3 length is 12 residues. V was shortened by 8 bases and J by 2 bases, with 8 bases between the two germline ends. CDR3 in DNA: TGTGCCAGCCAAGGGCCCACAGATACGCAGTATTTT. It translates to CASQGPTDTQYF.

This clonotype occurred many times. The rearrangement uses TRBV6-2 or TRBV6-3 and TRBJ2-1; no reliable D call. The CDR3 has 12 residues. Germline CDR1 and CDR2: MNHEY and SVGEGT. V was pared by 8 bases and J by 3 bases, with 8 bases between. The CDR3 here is CASGEIYNEQFF. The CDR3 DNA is TGTGCCAGCGGCGAGATCTACAATGAGCAGTTCTTC.

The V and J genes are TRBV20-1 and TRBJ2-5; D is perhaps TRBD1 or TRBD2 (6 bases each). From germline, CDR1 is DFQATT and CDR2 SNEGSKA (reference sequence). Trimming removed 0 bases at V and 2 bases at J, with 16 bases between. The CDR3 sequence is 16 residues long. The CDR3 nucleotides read TGCAGTGCTAGAGATACAGGGCGGGGAGGACAAGAGACCCAGTACTTC. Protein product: CSARDTGRGGQETQYF.

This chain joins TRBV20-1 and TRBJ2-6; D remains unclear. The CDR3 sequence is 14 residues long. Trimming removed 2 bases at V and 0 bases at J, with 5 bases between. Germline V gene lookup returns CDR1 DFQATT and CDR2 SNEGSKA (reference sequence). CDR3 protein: CSARISSGANVLTF. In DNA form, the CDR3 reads TGCAGTGCTAGAATCAGCTCTGGGGCCAACGTCCTGACTTTC.

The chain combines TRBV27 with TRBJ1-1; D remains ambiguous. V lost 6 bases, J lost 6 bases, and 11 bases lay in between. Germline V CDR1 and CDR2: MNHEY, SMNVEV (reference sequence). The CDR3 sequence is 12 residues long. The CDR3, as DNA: TGTGCCAGCAGGGATACTGGTTCTGAAGCTTTCTTT. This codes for CASRDTGSEAFF.

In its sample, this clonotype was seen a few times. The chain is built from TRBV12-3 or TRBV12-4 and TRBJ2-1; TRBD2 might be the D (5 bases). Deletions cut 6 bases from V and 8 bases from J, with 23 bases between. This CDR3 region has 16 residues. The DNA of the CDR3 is TGTGCCAGCAGCTCCCGGAGGCAGACAATTGGGGATGAGCAGTTCTTC. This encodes CASSSRRQTIGDEQFF.

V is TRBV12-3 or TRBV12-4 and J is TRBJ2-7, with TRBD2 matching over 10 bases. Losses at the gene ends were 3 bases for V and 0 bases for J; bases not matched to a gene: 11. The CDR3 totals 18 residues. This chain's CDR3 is CASSFSPSGGLHSYEQYF. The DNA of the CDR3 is TGTGCCAGCAGTTTTAGTCCTAGCGGGGGCCTCCACTCCTACGAGCAGTACTTC.

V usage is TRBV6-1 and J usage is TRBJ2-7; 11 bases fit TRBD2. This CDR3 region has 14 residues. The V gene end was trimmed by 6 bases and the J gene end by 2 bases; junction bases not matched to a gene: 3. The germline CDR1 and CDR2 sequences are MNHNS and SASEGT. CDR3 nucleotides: TGTGCCAGCAGGGGGACTAGCGGTCCCTACGAGCAGTACTTC. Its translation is CASRGTSGPYEQYF.

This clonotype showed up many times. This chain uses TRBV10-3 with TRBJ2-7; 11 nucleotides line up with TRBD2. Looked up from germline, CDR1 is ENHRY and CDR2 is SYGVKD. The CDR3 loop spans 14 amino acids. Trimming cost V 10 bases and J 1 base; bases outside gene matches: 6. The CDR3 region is CATQRTSGSYEQYF. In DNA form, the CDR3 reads TGTGCCACTCAGAGGACTAGCGGGTCCTACGAGCAGTACTTC.

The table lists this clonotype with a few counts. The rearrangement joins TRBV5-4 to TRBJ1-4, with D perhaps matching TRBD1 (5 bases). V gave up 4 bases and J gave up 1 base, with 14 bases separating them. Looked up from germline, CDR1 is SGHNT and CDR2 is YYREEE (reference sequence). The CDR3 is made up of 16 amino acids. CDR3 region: CASSPGGFGTNEKLFF. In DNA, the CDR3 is TGTGCCAGCAGCCCGGGGGGGTTCGGAACTAATGAAAAACTGTTTTTT.

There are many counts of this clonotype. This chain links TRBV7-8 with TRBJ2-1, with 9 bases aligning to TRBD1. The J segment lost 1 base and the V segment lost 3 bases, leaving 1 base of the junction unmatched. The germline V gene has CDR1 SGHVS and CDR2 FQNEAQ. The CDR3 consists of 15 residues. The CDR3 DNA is TGTGCCAGCAGCTTTGGGACAGGGTCCTACAATGAGCAGTTCTTC. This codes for CASSFGTGSYNEQFF.

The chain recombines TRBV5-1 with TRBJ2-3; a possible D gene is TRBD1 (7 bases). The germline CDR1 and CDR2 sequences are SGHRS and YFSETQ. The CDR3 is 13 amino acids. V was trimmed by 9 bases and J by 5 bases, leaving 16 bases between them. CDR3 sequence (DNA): TGCGCCACCTCGGAGGGGGCGGGAGATACGCAGTATTTT. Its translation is CATSEGAGDTQYF.

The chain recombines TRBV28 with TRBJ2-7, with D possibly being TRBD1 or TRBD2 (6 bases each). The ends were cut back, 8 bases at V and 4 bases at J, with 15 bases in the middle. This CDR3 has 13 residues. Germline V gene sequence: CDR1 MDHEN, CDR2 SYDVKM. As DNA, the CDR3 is TGTGCCAGCCGGACCGGGGGCAGGTACGAGCAGTACTTC. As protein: CASRTGGRYEQYF.

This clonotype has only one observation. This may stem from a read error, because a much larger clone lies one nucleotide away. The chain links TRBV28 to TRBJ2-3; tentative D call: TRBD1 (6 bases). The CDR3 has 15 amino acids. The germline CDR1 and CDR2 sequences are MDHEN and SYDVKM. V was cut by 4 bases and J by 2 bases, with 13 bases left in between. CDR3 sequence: CASSSSRDNTDTQYF. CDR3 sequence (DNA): TGTGCCAGCAGTTCCTCCCGGGACAACACAGATACGCAGTATTTT.

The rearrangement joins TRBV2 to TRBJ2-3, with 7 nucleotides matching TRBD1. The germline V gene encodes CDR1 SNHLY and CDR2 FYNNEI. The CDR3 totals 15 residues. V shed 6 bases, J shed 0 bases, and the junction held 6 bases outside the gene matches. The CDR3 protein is CASRGTDFSTDTQYF. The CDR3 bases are TGTGCCAGCAGGGGGACAGACTTTAGCACAGATACGCAGTATTTT.

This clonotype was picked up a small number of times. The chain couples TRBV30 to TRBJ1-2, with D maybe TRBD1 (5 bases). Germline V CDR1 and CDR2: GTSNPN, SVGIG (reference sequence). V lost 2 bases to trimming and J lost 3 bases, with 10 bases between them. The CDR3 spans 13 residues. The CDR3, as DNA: TGTGCCTGGAGTTTGGGGCCGGACTATGGCTACACCTTC. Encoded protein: CAWSLGPDYGYTF.

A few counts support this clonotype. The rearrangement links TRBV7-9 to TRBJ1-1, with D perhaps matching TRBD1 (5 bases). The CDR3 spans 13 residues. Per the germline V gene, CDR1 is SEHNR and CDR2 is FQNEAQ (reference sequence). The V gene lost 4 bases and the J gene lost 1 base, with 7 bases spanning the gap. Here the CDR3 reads CASSSQANTEAFF. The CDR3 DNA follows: TGTGCCAGCAGCTCACAGGCGAACACTGAAGCTTTCTTT.

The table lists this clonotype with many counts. CDR3 amino acids: CAISSGGPSTDTQYF. CDR3 nucleotides: TGTGCCATCAGTTCCGGGGGGCCTAGCACAGATACGCAGTATTTT. V usage is TRBV10-3 and J usage is TRBJ2-3; perhaps TRBD2 as D (7 bases). This CDR3 region has 15 residues. Trimming stripped 5 bases from V and 0 bases from J, with 12 bases between. Germline CDR1 is ENHRY and CDR2 is SYGVKD.

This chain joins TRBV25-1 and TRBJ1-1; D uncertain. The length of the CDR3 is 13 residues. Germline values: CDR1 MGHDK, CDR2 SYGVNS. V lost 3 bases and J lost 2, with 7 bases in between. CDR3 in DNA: TGTGCCAGCAGTGAGTGGGGTAACACTGAAGCTTTCTTT. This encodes CASSEWGNTEAFF. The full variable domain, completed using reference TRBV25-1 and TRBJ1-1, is EADIYQTPRYLVIGTGKKITLECSQTMGHDKMYWYQQDPGMELHLIHYSYGVNSTEKGDLSSESTVSRIRTEHFPLTLESARPSHTSQYLCASSEWGNTEAFFGQGTRLTVV.

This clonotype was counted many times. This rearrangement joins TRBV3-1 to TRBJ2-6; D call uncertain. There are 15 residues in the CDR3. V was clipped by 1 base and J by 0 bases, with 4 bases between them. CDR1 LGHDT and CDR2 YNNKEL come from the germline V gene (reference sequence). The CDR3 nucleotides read TGTGCCAGCAGCCAAGGGGACTCTGGGGCCAACGTCCTGACTTTC. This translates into CASSQGDSGANVLTF. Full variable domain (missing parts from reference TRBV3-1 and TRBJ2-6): DTAVSQTPKYLVTQMGNDKSIKCEQNLGHDTMYWYKQDSKKFLKIMFSYNNKELIINETVPNRFSPKSPDKAHLNLHINSLELGDSAVYFCASSQGDSGANVLTFGAGSRLTVL.

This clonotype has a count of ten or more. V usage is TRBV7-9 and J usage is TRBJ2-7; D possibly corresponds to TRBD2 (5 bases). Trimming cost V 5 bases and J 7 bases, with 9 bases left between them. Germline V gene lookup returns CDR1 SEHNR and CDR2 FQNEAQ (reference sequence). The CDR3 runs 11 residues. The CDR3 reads CASSTEREQYF. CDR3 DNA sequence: TGTGCCAGCAGCACCGAGCGGGAGCAGTACTTC. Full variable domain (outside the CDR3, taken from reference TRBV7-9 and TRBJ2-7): DTGVSQNPRHKITKRGQNVTFRCDPISEHNRLYWYRQTLGQGPEFLTYFQNEAQLEKSRLLSDRFSAERPKGSFSTLEIQRTEQGDSAMYLCASSTEREQYFGPGTRLTVT.

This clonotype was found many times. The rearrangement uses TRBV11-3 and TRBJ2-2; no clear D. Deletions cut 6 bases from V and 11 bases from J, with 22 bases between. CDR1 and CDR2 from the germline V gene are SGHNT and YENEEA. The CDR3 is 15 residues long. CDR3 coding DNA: TGTGCCAGCAGTCTCATGGCCGCCGGCGGTCGAGAGCTGTTTTTT. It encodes CASSLMAAGGRELFF.

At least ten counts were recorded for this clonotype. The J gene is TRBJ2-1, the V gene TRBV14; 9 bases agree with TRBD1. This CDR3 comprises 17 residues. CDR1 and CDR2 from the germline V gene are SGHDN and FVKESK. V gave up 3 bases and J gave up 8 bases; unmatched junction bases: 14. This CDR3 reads CASSHLYHRGLIDEQFF. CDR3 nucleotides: TGTGCCAGCAGCCACCTATACCACAGGGGGCTTATCGATGAGCAGTTCTTC.

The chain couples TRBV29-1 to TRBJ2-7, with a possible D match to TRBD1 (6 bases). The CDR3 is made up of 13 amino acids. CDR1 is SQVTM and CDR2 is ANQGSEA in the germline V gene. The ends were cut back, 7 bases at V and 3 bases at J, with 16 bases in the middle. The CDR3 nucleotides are TGCAGCGCGTGGGACATCGAGAACTACGAGCAGTACTTC. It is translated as CSAWDIENYEQYF.

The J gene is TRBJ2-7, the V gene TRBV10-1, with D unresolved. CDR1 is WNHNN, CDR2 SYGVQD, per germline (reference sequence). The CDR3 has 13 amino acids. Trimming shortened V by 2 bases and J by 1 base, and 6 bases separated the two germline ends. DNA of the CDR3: TGCGCCAGCAGTGAGGTCAGTTCCTACGAGCAGTACTTC. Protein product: CASSEVSSYEQYF.

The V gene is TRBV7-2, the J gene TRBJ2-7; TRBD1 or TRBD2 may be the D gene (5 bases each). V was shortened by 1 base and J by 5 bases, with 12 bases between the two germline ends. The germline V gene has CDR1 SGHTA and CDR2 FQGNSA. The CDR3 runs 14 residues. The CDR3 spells CASSLVRESNEQYF. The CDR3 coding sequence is TGTGCCAGCAGCTTAGTCAGGGAGTCCAACGAGCAGTACTTC.

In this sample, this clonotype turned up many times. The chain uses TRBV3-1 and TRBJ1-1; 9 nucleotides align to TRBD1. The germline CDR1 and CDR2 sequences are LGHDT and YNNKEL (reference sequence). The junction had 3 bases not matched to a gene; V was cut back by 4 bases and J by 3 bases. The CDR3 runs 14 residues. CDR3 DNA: TGTGCCAGCAGCCTCCGGACAGGGGACACTGAAGCTTTCTTT. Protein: CASSLRTGDTEAFF.